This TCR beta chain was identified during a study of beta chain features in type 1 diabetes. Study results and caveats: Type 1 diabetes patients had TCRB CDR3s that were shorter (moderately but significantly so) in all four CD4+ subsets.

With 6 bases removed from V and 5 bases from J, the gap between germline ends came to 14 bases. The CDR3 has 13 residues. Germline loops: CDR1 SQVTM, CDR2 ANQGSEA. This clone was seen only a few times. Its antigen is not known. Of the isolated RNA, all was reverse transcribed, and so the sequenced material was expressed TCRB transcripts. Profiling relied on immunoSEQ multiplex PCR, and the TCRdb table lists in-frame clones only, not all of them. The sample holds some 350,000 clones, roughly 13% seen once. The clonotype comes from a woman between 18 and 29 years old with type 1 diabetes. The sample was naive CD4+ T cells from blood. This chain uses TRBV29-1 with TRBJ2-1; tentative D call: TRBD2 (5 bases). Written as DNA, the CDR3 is TGCAGCGTCAGGCGAGGGTTTAACAATGAGCAGTTCTTC. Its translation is CSVRRGFNNEQFF.